Shown below are 13 T cell receptor beta chains from a single sample sequenced in a study of beta chain features in type 1 diabetes. Their specific antigens are unknown. Expressed TCRB transcripts were sequenced because the entire RNA isolate underwent reverse transcription. This table comes from immunoSEQ multiplex PCR, and its TCRdb copy is limited to in-frame clones, with some not included. The data show 95,000 to 110,000 clones, with 28% seen just once and more than 0.5% held by the top ten. General study points: When Type 1 diabetes patients were examined, their TCRB CDR3s proved moderately but significantly shorter in all four CD4+ subsets.

The sequenced sample consisted of central memory CD4+ T cells from blood. Receptor source: a woman between 18 and 30 years old with type 1 diabetes.

The chain combines TRBV30 with TRBJ2-1; 10 bases fit TRBD2. Trimming removed 3 bases from V and 9 bases from J; junction bases left unmatched: 5. The CDR3 covers 13 residues. Per germline, CDR1 GTSNPN and CDR2 SVGIG (reference sequence). CDR3 protein: CAWSEGLAFEQFF. The CDR3 DNA is TGTGCCTGGAGCGAGGGACTAGCGTTTGAGCAGTTCTTC.

The chain joins TRBV6-1 to TRBJ2-1, with TRBD2 as a possible D gene (6 bases). From germline, CDR1 is MNHNS and CDR2 SASEGT. The CDR3 spans 15 residues. The V end was cut by 6 bases, the J end by 1 base, with 13 bases between. CDR3 amino acids: CASRRLDLSYNEQFF. CDR3 DNA: TGTGCCAGCAGGCGACTAGATTTATCCTACAATGAGCAGTTCTTC.

As to this clone: The identical CDR3 is also encoded by other nucleotide sequences in the sample. This sequence joins TRBV20-1 and TRBJ2-5; no clear D gene. Germline values: CDR1 DFQATT, CDR2 SNEGSKA (reference sequence). The CDR3 length is 10 residues. Trimming shortened V by 6 bases and J by 2 bases, and 4 bases separated the two germline ends. The CDR3 spells CSARQETQYF. For the CDR3, the DNA is TGCAGTGCACGGCAAGAGACCCAGTACTTC.

V and J are TRBV7-9 and TRBJ2-5; 7 bases match TRBD2. This CDR3 has 15 amino acids. CDR1 SEHNR and CDR2 FQNEAQ come from the germline V gene (reference sequence). With V trimmed by 3 bases and J by 4 bases, 8 bases remained unmatched. This chain's CDR3 is CASSLGQTGGETQYF. The CDR3 region has the DNA TGTGCCAGCAGCTTGGGCCAGACGGGGGGAGAGACCCAGTACTTC. The full variable domain, rest sourced from reference TRBV7-9 and TRBJ2-5, is DTGVSQNPRHKITKRGQNVTFRCDPISEHNRLYWYRQTLGQGPEFLTYFQNEAQLEKSRLLSDRFSAERPKGSFSTLEIQRTEQGDSAMYLCASSLGQTGGETQYFGPGTRLLVL.

This clone occurred a few times. The CDR3 DNA is TGTGCCAGCAGCTTAGCAGGGGTGTCCACCGGGGAGCTGTTTTTT. Protein sequence: CASSLAGVSTGELFF. This rearrangement joins TRBV7-2 to TRBJ2-2, with a tentative D call TRBD1 (5 bases). CDR3 length equals 15 residues. From germline, CDR1 is SGHTA and CDR2 FQGNSA. Trimming shortened V by 0 bases and J by 4 bases, and 9 bases separated the two germline ends.

J is TRBJ1-1 and V is TRBV30; the match to TRBD1 covers 8 bases. Per germline, CDR1 GTSNPN and CDR2 SVGIG (reference sequence). The V segment lost 3 bases and the J segment 0 bases; nucleotides outside the gene matches: 9. The length of the CDR3 is 16 residues. The CDR3 loop is CAWSAGTGRMNTEAFF. The CDR3 DNA reads TGTGCCTGGAGCGCCGGGACAGGCAGAATGAACACTGAAGCTTTCTTT.

The rearrangement links TRBV9 to TRBJ1-4; D ambiguous. Germline CDR1 is SGDLS and CDR2 is YYNGEE. This CDR3 has 15 amino acids. V was cut by 4 bases and J by 2 bases, with 12 bases left in between. CDR3 sequence (DNA): TGTGCCAGCAGCTTCGAGGGAAGGACTAATGAAAAACTGTTTTTT. Protein: CASSFEGRTNEKLFF. The full variable domain, in which reference TRBV9 and TRBJ1-4 provide the parts outside the CDR3, is DSGVTQTPKHLITATGQRVTLRCSPRSGDLSVYWYQQSLDQGLQFLIQYYNGEERAKGNILERFSAQQFPDLHSELNLSSLELGDSALYFCASSFEGRTNEKLFFGSGTQLSVL.

This chain links TRBV6-5 with TRBJ1-5; 8 positions match TRBD1. This CDR3 has 15 amino acids. Germline CDR1 reads MNHEY; CDR2 reads SVGAGI. V was clipped by 4 bases and J by 4 bases; unmatched bases: 6. CDR3 region: CASSWSGGGNQPQHF. The CDR3 DNA reads as TGTGCCAGCAGTTGGTCAGGGGGCGGGAATCAGCCCCAGCATTTT.

The genes are TRBV10-3 and TRBJ2-5; D gene unclear. CDR1 is ENHRY and CDR2 is SYGVKD in the germline V gene. V was cut by 0 bases and J by 5 bases, with 7 bases left in between. The CDR3 loop spans 13 amino acids. CDR3 residues: CAISESTRETQYF. The DNA of the CDR3 is TGTGCCATCAGTGAGTCGACTCGGGAGACCCAGTACTTC.

This chain connects TRBV9 to TRBJ2-5; 8 nucleotides match TRBD2. The J segment lost 6 bases and the V segment lost 4 bases, leaving 11 bases of the junction unmatched. Germline V lookup: CDR1 SGDLS, CDR2 YYNGEE. The CDR3 runs 15 residues. CDR3 bases: TGTGCCAGCAGCCCCCCGAGCGGGGGAGCACAGACCCAGTACTTC. This encodes CASSPPSGGAQTQYF.

CDR3 loop: CASKEENSYNEQFF. In nucleotides, the CDR3 is TGTGCCAGTAAAGAGGAAAACTCCTACAATGAGCAGTTCTTC. V and J are TRBV19 and TRBJ2-1, with D unresolved. In germline, CDR1 is LNHDA, CDR2 SQIVND (reference sequence). V lost 7 bases, J lost 0 bases, and 10 bases lay in between. The CDR3 is made up of 14 amino acids.

The chain couples TRBV7-8 to TRBJ1-5; D unclear. The V end lost 5 bases, the J end lost 4 bases, and 6 bases lay between the germline ends. Germline assignment: CDR1 SGHVS and CDR2 FQNEAQ. CDR3 length: 12 residues. The DNA for the CDR3 is TGTGCCAGCAGCCCTACTAATCAGCCCCAGCATTTT. Its translation: CASSPTNQPQHF.

This clone has a handful of counts. This chain connects TRBV19 to TRBJ2-2, with D possibly matching TRBD1 (6 bases). Germline lookup yields CDR1 LNHDA and CDR2 SQIVND (reference sequence). Trimming removed 7 bases at V and 2 bases at J, with 14 bases between. CDR3 size: 15 residues. The CDR3, as DNA: TGTGCCAGTATCCCCGGACAGACAAACACCGGGGAGCTGTTTTTT. Its translation is CASIPGQTNTGELFF.